This T cell receptor (beta chain) was sequenced in a study of T cell responses to AZD1222 COVID-19 vaccine. Whole-study results and caveats: Spike-spanning, vaccine-associated CD4 TCRs were dominant at 160-218 and 743-854. Spike-specific TCR repertoires showed rising breadth and depth after two AZD1222 doses.

Deletions cut 2 bases from V and 5 bases from J, with 6 bases between. The CDR3 loop spans 12 amino acids. CDR1 is MNHEY and CDR2 is SVGAGI in the germline V gene. Profiling relied on immunoSEQ multiplex PCR, and the TCRdb table lists in-frame clones only, not all of them. The table records about 78,000 clones, around four fifths of them present only once. Comments on this clone: Its antigen is undetermined.

This TCR came from an adult in good health. The V and J genes are TRBV6-5 and TRBJ1-1, with D maybe TRBD1 (5 bases). The sample here was peripheral blood, taken on day 0 of AZD1222 vaccination. The CDR3 nucleotides read TGTGCCAGCAGTTACGGACATACTGAAGCTTTCTTT. Its translation: CASSYGHTEAFF.